This T cell receptor (beta chain) was recovered during a study of cytomegalovirus exposure and HLA in healthy donors listed by TCRdb under 2017. For context, the study as a whole: An earlier analysis of some 600 of the donors reported under 300 Gb of sequence data and some 110 million unique TCR beta sequences obtained from around 180 million T cells. An earlier analysis of about 600 of the donors used high-throughput TCR beta sequencing to judge whether each TCR beta V gene segment behaved as functional or pseudogenic. Every repertoire in the discovery cohort had been generated on one and the same sequencing platform. An early release that covered about 600 HLA-typed donors contained approximately 300 gigabases of sequencing data and approximately 85 million unique TCR sequences. In addition to the first cohort of 666 subjects, a separate validation cohort of approximately 120 different subjects was used. The study used immunosequencing to profile the T cell repertoires of several hundred subjects and linked those repertoires to cytomegalovirus serostatus. Among the roughly 390 genotyped donors, approximately 82% belonged to the genetic ancestry cluster associated with self-reported Caucasian donors. In a later genetic analysis, genome-wide SNP genotypes for about three fifths of the roughly 670 donors were used, and that subset was treated as a discovery cohort. The study was designed to test whether signatures of past pathogen exposure could be identified by cataloging public T cell receptors. Rather than using new phenotypic data, the later analysis identified candidate immune exposures from TCR beta sequences and from how often those sequences occurred across donors. A later analysis re-analyzed previously published TCR beta repertoires from 666 donors and added high-resolution HLA genotyping to study TCR occurrence patterns. The number of donors typed differed by locus, with roughly 629-640 for A, B, C, DRB1 and DQB1, 522 for DQA1, under 610 for DPA1, and about 450 for DPB1. Among roughly 400 genotyped donors of the cohort, an average of 235,054 unique TCR beta nucleotide sequences were sequenced per donor, approximately 20% of them non-productive. Both class I and class II loci were covered by HLA typing, at four-digit resolution. High-throughput TCR immunosequencing, statistical association of individual TCRs with disease status, and machine learning were combined to predict cytomegalovirus infection status. Donor age, sex, ethnicity and CMV serostatus were compiled together with the repertoire data. Roughly 5 DR-DQ haplotypes were handled as single units for association and clustering, since linkage in the cohort was strong.

Library construction relied on the immunoSEQ multiplex PCR assay. For the multiplex PCR, a mixture combining 60 forward primers for TCR Vbeta segments and 13 reverse primers for TCR Jbeta segments was used. The CDR3 region of rearranged TCR beta genes was amplified from genomic DNA with a multiplex PCR assay. Amplified TCR beta libraries were sequenced as 87-base-pair reads on the Illumina HiSeq System. Under the source paper's analysis protocol: A later analysis counted approximately 76 million unique TCR beta chains across the 500 to 850 repertoires, and 9.5 million to 11 million of these chains were shared by at least two donors. To remove PCR and sequencing errors, raw reads were error-corrected and collapsed into unique sequences using a nearest-neighbor algorithm that merged closely related sequences. Alignment of CDR3 sequences to IMGT reference sequences was used to assign V, D and J gene segments. For a sequence to be retained, a match of at least six nucleotides was required to both a V gene segment and a J gene segment. A rearrangement was called productive if the CDR3 had no stop codons and remained in frame with V and J, and every other rearrangement was called non-productive. CDR3 was defined by IMGT convention, running from the second conserved V-encoded cysteine to the conserved J-encoded phenylalanine. In an earlier analysis of roughly 610 of the donors, sequences lacking an unambiguous match to a single V gene segment were excluded. An earlier analysis of 500 to 700 of the donors classified V segments as functional when productive rearrangements were above 56.7% and as segregating when the standard deviation between donors was above 5%. A statistical classification framework was built for diagnosing cytomegalovirus status from the catalog of TCR beta chain sequences. In a later analysis, V and J genes were assigned by comparing TCR nucleotide sequences against IMGT/GENE-DB human TR gene sequences. A later analysis assigned CDR3 sequences and most-parsimonious VDJ recombination scenarios with the TCRdist pipeline. In a later analysis, each TCR beta chain was defined by its CDR3 amino acid sequence together with its V-gene family, and reads without a unique V-gene family were excluded. To address suspected cross-contamination and a sequencing artifact, a later analysis removed several hundred highly shared, low-generation-probability nucleotide sequences. A later analysis calculated a clonal expansion index for each public chain from normalized within-repertoire ranks of inferred template counts. In a later analysis, generation probabilities were computed using a VDJ recombination model fitted to out-of-frame rearrangements, and the results were checked against IGoR. A later analysis scored TCR-TCR, TCR-HLA and TCR-CMV co-occurrence with hypergeometric tests, applying a repertoire-size bias correction to TCR pairs. A later analysis estimated false discovery rates by permuting HLA or CMV assignments 20 times. A later analysis grouped co-occurring TCRs with DBSCAN, adding TCRdist sequence similarity when clustering within HLA-allele-positive subsets. For co-occurrence clustering, repertoires with fewer than 30,000 or more than 120,000 public chains were excluded, along with four to six repertoires with anomalous nucleotide sharing. What TCRdb holds here is the immuneACCESS table cut down to in-frame rearrangements. Part of the clones is not present; checked against another copy, under half of the missing clones reflect an unresolved V gene, and the others are unexplained. V and J calls and clone size are as listed in that table; D and trimming were resolved from the DNA. This sample has about 180,000 clones in its table, and 70% to 80% of those were observed once. 1.4% of the sample goes to the ten largest clones.

The cohort comprised under 700 healthy bone marrow donors. At the time of sampling, all cohort members were nominally healthy, though unrecorded immune exposures were likely present. The donor was CMV seropositive and was included in the group of 290 or so seropositive cohort members. A peripheral blood sample was provided by each donor, and peripheral blood mononuclear cells were used for TCR beta sequencing. Genomic DNA was extracted from the blood cell samples with the Qiagen DNeasy Blood Extraction Kit. CDR1 is given as SQVTM and CDR2 as ANQGSEA, both from the germline V gene. The cysteine opens and the phenylalanine closes a CDR3 of 13 amino acids. Just the 39-base CDR3 DNA is kept, in frame starting at base 1. Ends trimmed: V by 5 bases, J by 2 bases; bases unmatched to a gene: 2. The study at large found these results: In a later analysis, HLA-associated TCR beta chains were found to be more clonally expanded and to have lower generation probabilities than equally common non-associated chains. In a later analysis, several top co-occurrence clusters were reported to appear linked to parvovirus B19, influenza, CMV and Epstein-Barr virus. For the cohort, immune exposure information was limited to CMV serostatus. Some IMGT-functional V segments, including TRBV6-2 and TRBV6-3, could not be distinguished by the 87-base-pair reads and were therefore excluded. Correlated functional status among segregating V segments might reflect linkage disequilibrium, but an unknown experimental factor could not be ruled out. Presence/absence analyses assumed roughly uniform sequencing depth across donors, an assumption that may not hold. According to a later genetic analysis, donors in an Asian-associated ancestry cluster had fewer N-insertions in productive TCRs than the approximately 650-donor mean. The authors suggested that the approach could potentially be generalized to other disease states and immunological phenotypes. A total of 150 or so TCR beta chains were listed by the study as associated with cytomegalovirus. In vitro tests confirmed that three of the cytomegalovirus-associated TCR beta chains recognize cytomegalovirus antigens. A later analysis found that TCR association rates varied across HLA loci, with DRB1 alleles showing the most associated TCRs and HLA-C alleles the fewest. In an earlier analysis of more than 500 of the donors, most TCR beta V segments appeared in productive rearrangements about 87% or about 30% of the time, broadly matching IMGT annotations. In a later genetic analysis, a missense DCLRE1C variant was associated with V-gene and J-gene trimming of TCR beta chains, and the association was replicated in an independent cohort. In a later analysis, some 18,000 TCR beta sequences were associated with specific HLA alleles at a false discovery rate of 0.05. In both the original and validation cohorts, the classifier was reported to diagnose cytomegalovirus status with high specificity and sensitivity. While some public TCRs were present in many individuals, most TCR sequences turned up only very rarely across donors. A cluster of highly shared sequence variants was judged likely to be a technical artifact of the sequencing pipeline. A further reported finding was that TCR beta sequences accurately predicted the HLA-A and HLA-B alleles for most subjects in the first cohort. Because counts were too low, seventeen rarely observed V segments, including chromosome 9 orphons, were excluded from the earlier analysis of several hundred of the donors. A later analysis found that most CMV-associated TCR beta chains appeared HLA-restricted, with HLA associations seemingly driven largely by CMV exposure. Strong co-occurrence of HLA alleles, especially DR and DQ, made assigning TCR associations to individual alleles difficult. Because some donors lacked HLA typing at each locus, the association tests relied only on the typed subset. In this cohort, only TCR beta chains were sequenced, and detectable features were limited by the absence of alpha or paired-chain data.

Notes on this clone: Its antigen specificity is not known. Base qualities were left out, and no much larger clone turns up one base away.

The sequence was obtained from a woman in her 30s in good health and CMV-seropositive. The V and J genes are TRBV29-1 and TRBJ1-5, with TRBD1 matching 8 junction bases. Sequencing used PBMCs. The nucleotide sequence is TGCAGCGTTTCAGGGGGCGGCAATCAGCCCCAGCATTTT. This codes for CSVSGGGNQPQHF.